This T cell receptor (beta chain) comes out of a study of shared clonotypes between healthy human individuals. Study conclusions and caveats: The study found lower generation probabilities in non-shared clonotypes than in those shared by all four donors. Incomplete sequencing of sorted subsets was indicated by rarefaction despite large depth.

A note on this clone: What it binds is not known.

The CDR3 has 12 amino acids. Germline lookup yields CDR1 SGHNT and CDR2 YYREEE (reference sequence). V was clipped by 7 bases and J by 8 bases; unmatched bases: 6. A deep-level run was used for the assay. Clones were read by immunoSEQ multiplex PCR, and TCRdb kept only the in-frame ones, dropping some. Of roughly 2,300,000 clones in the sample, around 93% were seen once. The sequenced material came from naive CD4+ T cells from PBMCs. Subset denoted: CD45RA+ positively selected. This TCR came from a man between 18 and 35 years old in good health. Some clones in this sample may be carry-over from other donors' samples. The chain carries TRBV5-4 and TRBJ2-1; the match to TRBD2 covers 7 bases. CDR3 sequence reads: CASGGGYDEQFF. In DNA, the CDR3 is TGTGCCAGCGGGGGAGGGTATGATGAGCAGTTCTTC.